The rows below give T cell receptor beta chains drawn from one sample of a study of shared clonotypes between healthy human individuals. Method: immunoSEQ multiplex PCR; TCRdb's copy keeps in-frame clones and lacks some. The sample records about 990,000 clones, 70% to 80% being singletons. The material sequenced was memory CD4+ T cells from PBMCs. The receptor source for this set is a man younger than 30 in good health. Some clones in this sample may be carry-over from other donors' samples. Each CDR3 is given with its conserved first and last residue. A D gene is named only where the DNA matches it firmly. The size entry is marked missing in some rows and otherwise reads once, few, many or a size class.

>TRBD1|-|TRBV7-2|TRBJ2-2
TGTGCCAGCAGCTTAGCCGGGACAGCCACCCCTACCATTCTGGACACCGGGGAGCTGTTTTTT
CASSLAGTATPTILDTGELFF
>-|-|TRBV29-1|TRBJ1-2
TGCAGCGTTGTGGGACTATTTAGTGGGCGCTACACCTTC
CSVVGLFSGRYTF
>-|-|TRBV5-1|TRBJ2-6
TGCGCCAGCAGCCTTGGACAGTTCTCTGGGGCCAACGTCCTGACTTTC
CASSLGQFSGANVLTF
>TRBD1|many|TRBV7-9|TRBJ1-1
TGTGCCAGCAGCCTAACAGGGGACACTGAAGCTTTCTTT
CASSLTGDTEAFF
>-|few|TRBV5-5|TRBJ2-3
TGTGCCAGCAGCTTGCAATACGGGATAAGCACAGATACGCAGTATTTT
CASSLQYGISTDTQYF
>-|many|TRBV20-1|TRBJ2-5
TGCAGAAAGGGTACCCAGTACTTC
CRKGTQYF
>TRBD2|-|TRBV11-2|TRBJ2-7
TGTGCCAGCAGCCCCTTAACCGGCCCTAGCGGGAGCTCCTACGAGCAGTACTTC
CASSPLTGPSGSSYEQYF
>-|many|TRBV4-3|TRBJ2-1
TGCGCCAGCAGCCAGGCCGATTCAGGGAAGCGTGAGCAGTTCTTC
CASSQADSGKREQFF
>-|-|TRBV29-1|TRBJ2-2
TGCAGCGTTGGAGGCGGACCGAAGAACACCGGGGAGCTGTTTTTT
CSVGGGPKNTGELFF
>-|-|TRBV28|TRBJ2-5
TGTGCCAGCAGTTTGAGGGTAATAAAGACCCAGTACTTC
CASSLRVIKTQYF
>TRBD1|-|TRBV5-6|TRBJ2-5
TGTGCCAGCAGCCCGAGGACAGGGGTGGAGACCCAGTACTTC
CASSPRTGVETQYF